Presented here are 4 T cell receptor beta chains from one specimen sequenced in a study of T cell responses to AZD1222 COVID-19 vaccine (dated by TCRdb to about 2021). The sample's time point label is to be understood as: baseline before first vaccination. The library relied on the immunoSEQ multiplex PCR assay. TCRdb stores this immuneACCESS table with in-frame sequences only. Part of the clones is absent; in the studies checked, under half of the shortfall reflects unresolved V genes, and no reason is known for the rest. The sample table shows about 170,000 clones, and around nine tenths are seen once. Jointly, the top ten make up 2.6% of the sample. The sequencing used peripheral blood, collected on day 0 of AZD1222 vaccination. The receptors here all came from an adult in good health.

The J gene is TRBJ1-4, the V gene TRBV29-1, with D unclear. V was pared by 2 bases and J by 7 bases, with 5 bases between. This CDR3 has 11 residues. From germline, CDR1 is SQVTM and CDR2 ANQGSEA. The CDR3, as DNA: TGCAGCGTTGAACGGAGTGAAAAACTGTTTTTT. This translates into CSVERSEKLFF.

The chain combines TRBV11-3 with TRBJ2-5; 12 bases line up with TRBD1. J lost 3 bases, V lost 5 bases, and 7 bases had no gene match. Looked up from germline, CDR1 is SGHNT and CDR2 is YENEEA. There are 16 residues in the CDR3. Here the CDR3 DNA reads TGTGCCAGCAGCCTGGGGGGGACAGGGGGCGAAGAGACCCAGTACTTC. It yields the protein CASSLGGTGGEETQYF.

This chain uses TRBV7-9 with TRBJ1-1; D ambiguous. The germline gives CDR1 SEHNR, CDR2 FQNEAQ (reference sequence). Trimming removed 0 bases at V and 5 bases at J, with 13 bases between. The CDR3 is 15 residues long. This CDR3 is CASSLAVGFETEAFF. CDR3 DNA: TGTGCCAGCAGCTTAGCGGTGGGGTTTGAGACTGAAGCTTTCTTT.

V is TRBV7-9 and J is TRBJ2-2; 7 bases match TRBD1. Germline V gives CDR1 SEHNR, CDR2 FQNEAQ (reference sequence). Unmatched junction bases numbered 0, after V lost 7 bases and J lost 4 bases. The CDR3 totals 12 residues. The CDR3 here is CASTGGTGELFF. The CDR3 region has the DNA TGTGCCAGCACAGGGGGCACCGGGGAGCTGTTTTTT.